These T cell receptor beta chains were read from a single sample in a study of shared clonotypes between healthy human individuals. Sequencing was performed with immunoSEQ multiplex PCR; in TCRdb, only in-frame clones are kept and a portion is missing. The sample records around 2,000,000 clones, 93% being singletons. Sequencing was done on a sample of naive CD8+ T cells from PBMCs. Receptor source: a man aged 18 to 35 in good health. Some clones in this sample may be carry-over from other donors' samples. CDR3s include the opening cysteine and the closing phenylalanine or tryptophan. The D gene is left open where the match is weak. Clone size is given for some rows only: seen once, a few or many times, or a class if the clone is expanded.

clone_size | d_call | j_call | v_call | cdr3_aa | cdr3_nt
few | TRBD1 | TRBJ1-1 | TRBV18 | CASSPSDRADTEAFF | TGTGCCAGCTCACCATCGGACAGGGCGGACACTGAAGCTTTCTTT
- | - | TRBJ2-5 | TRBV19 | CASSNWDIPGETQYF | TGTGCCAGTAGTAACTGGGACATCCCCGGGGAGACCCAGTACTTC
- | - | TRBJ2-7 | TRBV29-1 | CSVSLRVENEQYF | TGCAGCGTTTCCCTTCGCGTAGAGAACGAGCAGTACTTC
once | TRBD2 | TRBJ2-7 | TRBV29-1 | CSVGTSGTYEQYF | TGCAGCGTCGGGACTAGCGGAACCTACGAGCAGTACTTC
- | - | TRBJ2-1 | TRBV5-1 | CASSLRGSYNEQFF | TGCGCCAGCAGCTTGAGGGGGTCCTACAATGAGCAGTTCTTC
- | TRBD1 | TRBJ2-2 | TRBV4-3 | CASSPRQGGDTGELFF | TGCGCCAGCAGCCCACGACAGGGGGGAGACACCGGGGAGCTGTTTTTT
once | - | TRBJ1-2 | TRBV19 | CASSIDGGTAGYGYTF | TGTGCCAGTAGTATAGACGGAGGGACTGCTGGCTATGGCTACACCTTC
- | - | TRBJ2-1 | TRBV4-1 | CASSPDVAYNEQFF | TGCGCCAGCAGCCCGGACGTGGCCTACAATGAGCAGTTCTTC
- | - | TRBJ2-7 | TRBV5-6 | CASSFGTYGGQYF | TGTGCCAGCAGCTTTGGGACGTACGGTGGGCAGTACTTC
few | TRBD2 | TRBJ2-7 | TRBV5-1 | CASSQGTSGYEQYF | TGCGCCAGCAGTCAGGGGACTAGCGGCTACGAGCAGTACTTC
- | - | TRBJ1-2 | TRBV6-6 | CASSYNRVWDYGYTF | TGTGCCAGCAGTTACAACAGGGTCTGGGACTATGGCTACACCTTC
- | TRBD1 | TRBJ1-4 | TRBV7-9 | CASSQGQGTEKKLFF | TGTGCCAGCAGCCAGGGACAGGGAACTGAGAAAAAACTGTTTTTT
- | TRBD2 | TRBJ2-3 | TRBV28 | CASRQLAGASSSTDTQYF | TGTGCCAGCAGACAACTAGCGGGGGCATCCTCTAGCACAGATACGCAGTATTTT
- | - | TRBJ2-5 | TRBV5-6 | CASSLGTQETQYF | TGTGCCAGCAGCTTAGGGACCCAAGAGACCCAGTACTTC
- | - | TRBJ2-7 | TRBV6-5 | CASSYSGGTSYEQYF | TGTGCCAGCAGTTACTCTGGCGGGACATCCTACGAGCAGTACTTC
- | TRBD1 | TRBJ1-1 | TRBV10-3 | CAISDPLGQGVEAFF | TGTGCCATCAGTGACCCACTCGGGCAGGGGGTTGAAGCTTTCTTT
- | - | TRBJ1-4 | TRBV5-1 | CASSPPGLDEKLFF | TGCGCCAGCAGCCCTCCGGGACTCGATGAAAAACTGTTTTTT
- | TRBD1 | TRBJ2-3 | TRBV2 | CASMLFLTGAVDTQYF | TGTGCCAGCATGCTTTTTTTGACAGGGGCCGTAGATACGCAGTATTTT
- | - | TRBJ1-6 | TRBV27 | CASRSLGGNSPLHF | TGTGCCAGCAGGTCCTTGGGCGGGAATTCACCCCTCCACTTT
- | - | TRBJ2-3 | TRBV11-2 | CASSSAVAMGTQYF | TGTGCCAGCAGCTCCGCGGTAGCTATGGGTACGCAGTATTTT
- | TRBD1 | TRBJ1-1 | TRBV30 | CAWSDRQGTKGAEAFF | TGTGCCTGGAGTGATCGACAGGGAACTAAGGGCGCTGAAGCTTTCTTT
- | - | TRBJ2-1 | TRBV28 | CASSSTSYNEQFF | TGTGCCAGCAGTTCCACTAGTTACAATGAGCAGTTCTTC
- | TRBD1 | TRBJ2-1 | TRBV2 | CAIPQGALPAEQFF | TGTGCCATTCCACAGGGGGCCCTACCTGCTGAGCAGTTCTTC
- | - | TRBJ2-1 | TRBV27 | CATRGGSVQFF | TGTGCCACCCGAGGGGGGTCGGTGCAGTTCTTC
- | - | TRBJ2-2 | TRBV7-2 | CASSLVVMFGNTGELFF | TGTGCCAGCAGCTTAGTAGTTATGTTCGGGAACACCGGGGAGCTGTTTTTT
- | - | TRBJ2-7 | TRBV18 | CASSPPGQGVPYEQYF | TGTGCCAGCTCACCCCCCGGGCAGGGTGTTCCCTACGAGCAGTACTTC
- | TRBD1 | TRBJ2-3 | TRBV10-3 | CAIRGQGPTDTQYF | TGTGCCATCAGGGGACAGGGACCCACAGATACGCAGTATTTT
- | - | TRBJ1-3 | TRBV4-2 | CASSQTDRDDSGNTIYF | TGTGCCAGCAGCCAAACTGACCGGGACGACTCTGGAAACACCATATATTTT
- | - | TRBJ2-1 | TRBV29-1 | CSVEDTGLEFF | TGCAGCGTTGAAGATACAGGGTTAGAGTTCTTC
once | - | TRBJ1-1 | TRBV7-2 | CASSLGGTFMKAFF | TGTGCCAGCAGCTTAGGGGGGACATTTATGAAAGCTTTCTTT
once | - | TRBJ2-3 | TRBV9 | CASTRGGGWTDTQYF | TGTGCCAGCACCCGAGGTGGGGGTTGGACAGATACGCAGTATTTT
- | - | TRBJ2-3 | TRBV5-4 | CASGALWGAGTDTQYF | TGTGCCAGCGGGGCCCTATGGGGGGCGGGGACAGATACGCAGTATTTT
- | TRBD2 | TRBJ2-7 | TRBV2 | CASSLRLAVYEQYF | TGTGCCAGCAGCCTGCGACTAGCGGTTTACGAGCAGTACTTC
- | - | TRBJ2-5 | TRBV4-1 | CASSQGARIQQETQYF | TGCGCCAGCAGCCAAGGTGCTAGGATCCAACAAGAGACCCAGTACTTC
- | - | TRBJ2-2 | TRBV2 | CASSASGELFF | TGTGCCAGCAGTGCATCCGGGGAGCTGTTTTTT
- | - | TRBJ2-7 | TRBV7-9 | CASSLGTETPGEQYF | TGTGCCAGCAGCTTAGGGACAGAAACGCCAGGCGAGCAGTACTTC
- | TRBD2 | TRBJ2-7 | TRBV28 | CASSPIVGRGREQYF | TGTGCCAGCAGTCCCATCGTAGGGAGGGGACGCGAGCAGTACTTC
- | - | TRBJ2-7 | TRBV29-1 | CSVVREESWDEQYF | TGCAGCGTTGTCCGAGAAGAGAGCTGGGACGAGCAGTACTTC
- | - | TRBJ2-1 | TRBV7-8 | CASSPRDFYNEQFF | TGTGCCAGCAGCCCCCGGGACTTTTACAATGAGCAGTTCTTC
- | - | TRBJ2-2 | TRBV6-5 | CASSYSTRTNTGELFF | TGTGCCAGCAGTTACTCGACCAGAACGAACACCGGGGAGCTGTTTTTT
- | TRBD1 | TRBJ1-1 | TRBV4-3 | CASSQVDRGPDTEAFF | TGCGCCAGCAGCCAAGTGGACAGGGGGCCCGACACTGAAGCTTTCTTT